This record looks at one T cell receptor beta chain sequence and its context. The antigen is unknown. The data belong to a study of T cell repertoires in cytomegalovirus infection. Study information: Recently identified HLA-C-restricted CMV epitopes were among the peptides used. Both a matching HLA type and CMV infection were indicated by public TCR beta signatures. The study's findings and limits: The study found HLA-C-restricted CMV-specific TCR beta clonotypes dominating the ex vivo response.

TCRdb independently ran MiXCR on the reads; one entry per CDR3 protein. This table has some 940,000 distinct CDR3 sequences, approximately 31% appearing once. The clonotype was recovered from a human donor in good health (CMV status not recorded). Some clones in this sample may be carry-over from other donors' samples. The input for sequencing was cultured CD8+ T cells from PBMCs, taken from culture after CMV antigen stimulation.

CDR3 DNA sequence: TGTGCCAGCAACATTAGGCAGGGGGCATTGGATCAGCCCCAGCATTTT. Encoded protein: CASNIRQGALDQPQHF. The chain couples TRBV6-6 to TRBJ1-5, with 8 bases that match TRBD1. The CDR3 has 16 amino acids. Germline-derived CDR1 and CDR2 are MNHNY and SVGAGI (reference sequence). V dropped 7 bases and J dropped 5; count of bases not matched to a gene: 13.